This T cell receptor (beta chain) is drawn from a study of early T cells in non-severe SARS-CoV-2 infection. Study-wide context: Sequencing was performed on bulk RNA from unsorted whole blood, leaving chains unpaired. Overall study findings and caveats: A preference for anti-spike CD8 responses marked VDJdb matching, which missed private and CD4 specificities.

cDNA molecules, individually, were tagged with unique molecular identifiers. One entry per CDR3 protein results from TCRdb running MiXCR on the 5' RACE reads. The sample holds over 30,000 distinct CDR3 sequences, approximately 5% seen once. This clonotype was seen only a few times. The antigen is unknown. The germline V gene has CDR1 SGHDT and CDR2 YYEEEE. The CDR3 spans 15 residues. Trimming removed 1 base at V and 0 bases at J, with 5 bases between. The genes are TRBV5-6 and TRBJ2-6; TRBD1 is a possible D gene (5 bases). Material: whole blood. This receptor was taken from an adult who was a healthcare worker with PCR-confirmed SARS-CoV-2 infection or an uninfected control (not recorded which). CDR3 amino acids: CASSLRGSGANVLTF. For the CDR3, the DNA is TGTGCCAGCAGCTTGAGGGGCTCTGGGGCCAACGTCCTGACTTTC.